Each of the 20 T cell receptor beta chains below was sequenced from the same sample in a study of blood T cell repertoires in COVID-19. Sequencing used immunoSEQ multiplex PCR; TCRdb keeps in-frame clones, though not all of them. Of around 150,000 clones in the sample, 60% to 80% were seen once. Source material: peripheral blood. These receptor sequences come from a woman between 50 and 59 years old with active or convalescent COVID-19.

The chain employs TRBV19 and TRBJ2-2, with TRBD1 identical over 11 bases. This CDR3 has 16 residues. Germline V gene data show CDR1 as LNHDA and CDR2 as SQIVND (reference sequence). J lost 2 bases, V lost 3 bases, and 2 bases had no gene match. CDR3 residues: CASSIGQGANTGELFF. The DNA of the CDR3 is TGTGCCAGTAGTATCGGACAGGGGGCAAACACCGGGGAGCTGTTTTTT.

This clone appeared a few times. This sequence joins TRBV6-2 or TRBV6-3 and TRBJ2-7, with 11 nucleotides matching TRBD2. The CDR3 totals 12 residues. V was clipped by 6 bases and J by 9 bases; unmatched bases: 4. Germline V lookup: CDR1 MNHEY, CDR2 SVGEGT. Here the CDR3 reads CASSQGLAAQYF. DNA for the CDR3: TGTGCCAGCAGCCAGGGACTAGCGGCGCAGTACTTC.

The V and J genes are TRBV2 and TRBJ2-3; TRBD1 aligns across 8 bases. In germline, CDR1 is SNHLY, CDR2 FYNNEI. V shed 6 bases, J shed 3 bases, and the junction held 11 bases outside the gene matches. There are 16 residues in the CDR3. This chain's CDR3 is CASRIQGARGTDTQYF. Written as DNA, the CDR3 is TGTGCCAGCAGGATTCAGGGGGCGCGTGGAACAGATACGCAGTATTTT. Full variable domain (remainder filled in from reference TRBV2 and TRBJ2-3): EPEVTQTPSHQVTQMGQEVILRCVPISNHLYFYWYRQILGQKVEFLVSFYNNEISEKSEIFDDQFSVERPDGSNFTLKIRSTKLEDSAMYFCASRIQGARGTDTQYFGPGTRLTVL.

The CDR3 nucleotides read TGTGCCAGCAGTGGATCTAGCGGGAGTCTCGAGCAGTACTTC. Translating gives CASSGSSGSLEQYF. The J gene is TRBJ2-7, the V gene TRBV2; TRBD2 aligns across 10 bases. V gave up 4 bases and J gave up 6 bases; unmatched junction bases: 6. From germline, CDR1 is SNHLY and CDR2 FYNNEI. This CDR3 has 14 residues. Full variable domain (rest looked up from reference TRBV2 and TRBJ2-7): EPEVTQTPSHQVTQMGQEVILRCVPISNHLYFYWYRQILGQKVEFLVSFYNNEISEKSEIFDDQFSVERPDGSNFTLKIRSTKLEDSAMYFCASSGSSGSLEQYFGPGTRLTVT.

The genes are TRBV24-1 and TRBJ2-1; 16 bases are shared with TRBD2. CDR3 size: 19 residues. V lost 4 bases and J lost 12; bases outside the gene matches: 17. Germline V lookup: CDR1 KGHDR, CDR2 SFDVKD. CDR3 amino acids: CATSETTPGLAGGLRGQFF. The CDR3 nucleotides read TGTGCCACCAGTGAAACCACTCCGGGACTAGCGGGGGGGCTTCGGGGGCAGTTCTTC.

The V call is TRBV9, the J call TRBJ2-2; TRBD1 agrees at 7 bases. V shed 3 bases, J shed 2 bases, and the junction held 10 bases outside the gene matches. Germline V gives CDR1 SGDLS, CDR2 YYNGEE. This CDR3 comprises 17 residues. This CDR3 is CASSGPRAGGNTGELFF. CDR3 nucleotide sequence: TGTGCCAGCAGCGGACCCAGGGCAGGGGGAAACACCGGGGAGCTGTTTTTT.

The J gene is TRBJ1-1, the V gene TRBV28; D may be TRBD1 (6 bases). The V gene lost 1 base and the J gene lost 5 bases, with 11 bases spanning the gap. This CDR3 has 14 residues. Germline CDR1 and CDR2: MDHEN and SYDVKM. Here the CDR3 DNA reads TGTGCCAGCAGTTTATACAAGGGGGGGACTGAAGCTTTCTTT. As protein: CASSLYKGGTEAFF.

This clone showed up many times. This sequence joins TRBV13 and TRBJ1-4; D possibly corresponds to TRBD1 (5 bases). Per germline, CDR1 PRHDT and CDR2 FYEKMQ (reference sequence). This CDR3 is built from 12 residues. Trimming shortened V by 5 bases and J by 11 bases, and 12 bases separated the two germline ends. This CDR3 reads CASSPLRGKLFF. The CDR3 DNA reads TGTGCCAGCAGCCCGTTAAGGGGTAAACTGTTTTTT.

V and J are TRBV28 and TRBJ2-5, with D possibly being TRBD2 (6 bases). The CDR3 has 16 residues. Germline V gene data show CDR1 as MDHEN and CDR2 as SYDVKM. Trimming pared 2 bases from V and 2 bases from J, leaving 15 bases between. The CDR3 reads CASSLPRFGTQETQYF. For the CDR3, the DNA is TGTGCCAGCAGTTTACCCCGTTTCGGGACTCAAGAGACCCAGTACTTC.

Regarding this clone: Other DNA sequences of this sample code for an identical CDR3. The V gene is TRBV19, the J gene TRBJ1-5; the D is unclear. V lost 4 bases, J lost 2 bases, and 6 bases lay in between. Germline values: CDR1 LNHDA, CDR2 SQIVND (reference sequence). The CDR3 runs 13 residues. The CDR3 is CASSTQGNQPQHF. Written as DNA, the CDR3 is TGTGCCAGTAGTACCCAGGGCAATCAGCCCCAGCATTTT.

This chain links TRBV4-3 with TRBJ1-4, with D perhaps TRBD1 (6 bases). V was trimmed by 1 base and J by 8 bases, leaving 20 bases between them. CDR3 length: 17 amino acids. Germline-derived CDR1 and CDR2 are LGHNA and YSLEER. The CDR3: CASSQVRWTDEDEKLFF. For the CDR3, the DNA is TGCGCCAGCAGCCAAGTTCGCTGGACAGATGAGGACGAAAAACTGTTTTTT.

The V call is TRBV7-7, the J call TRBJ2-5; 11 bases align to TRBD1. Looked up from germline, CDR1 is SSHAT and CDR2 is FNYEAQ (reference sequence). This CDR3 has 15 amino acids. V trimming: 5 bases; J trimming: 4 bases; junction bases outside the gene matches: 6. As DNA, the CDR3 is TGTGCCAGCAGCAGGGACAGGGGGGCCCGAGAGACCCAGTACTTC. It encodes CASSRDRGARETQYF.

The rearrangement links TRBV28 to TRBJ1-6; TRBD1 might be the D (5 bases). The CDR3 consists of 15 residues. Germline assignment: CDR1 MDHEN and CDR2 SYDVKM. With 2 bases removed from V and 9 bases from J, the gap between germline ends came to 14 bases. CDR3 sequence: CASSLTWQGASPLHF. The CDR3, as DNA: TGTGCCAGCAGTTTAACATGGCAGGGCGCTTCACCCCTCCACTTT.

Here the CDR3 DNA reads TGTGCCAGCAGCGTTTCAGGGGATTCCGTCCACACCTTC. Translation gives CASSVSGDSVHTF. The V call is TRBV9, the J call TRBJ1-2, with D possibly matching TRBD1 (6 bases). V was trimmed by 2 bases and J by 12 bases, leaving 17 bases between them. Per the germline V gene, CDR1 is SGDLS and CDR2 is YYNGEE. The CDR3 runs 13 residues. Looking up the rest from reference TRBV9 and TRBJ1-2 gives the full variable domain: DSGVTQTPKHLITATGQRVTLRCSPRSGDLSVYWYQQSLDQGLQFLIQYYNGEERAKGNILERFSAQQFPDLHSELNLSSLELGDSALYFCASSVSGDSVHTFGSGTRLTVV.

This sequence joins TRBV5-5 and TRBJ1-1; 7 nucleotides agree with TRBD1. Germline V gene sequence: CDR1 SGHKS, CDR2 YYEKEE (reference sequence). The CDR3 sequence is 14 residues long. With V trimmed by 3 bases and J by 2 bases, 4 bases remained unmatched. CDR3 sequence: CASSWTGINTEAFF. In DNA, the CDR3 is TGTGCCAGCAGCTGGACAGGTATTAACACTGAAGCTTTCTTT.

This clone qualifies as medium-sized. The gene calls are TRBV12-3 or TRBV12-4 and TRBJ1-2, with TRBD1 identical over 10 bases. The length of the CDR3 is 13 residues. The ends lost 6 bases at V and 8 bases at J; junction bases unmatched: 6. The CDR3 DNA follows: TGTGCCAGCAGCGACAGGGGGCTAAGGGGCTACACCTTC. Amino acids: CASSDRGLRGYTF.

This rearrangement joins TRBV30 to TRBJ2-6, with D possibly being TRBD1 (5 bases). V was cut by 0 bases and J by 0 bases, with 12 bases left in between. Germline lookup yields CDR1 GTSNPN and CDR2 SVGIG (reference sequence). The CDR3 runs to 17 residues. The CDR3 sequence: CAWSVPRASSGANVLTF. In DNA, the CDR3 is TGTGCCTGGAGTGTACCCAGGGCAAGCTCTGGGGCCAACGTCCTGACTTTC.

This sequence joins TRBV7-8 and TRBJ2-1; TRBD2 aligns across 9 bases. CDR1 and CDR2 from the germline V gene are SGHVS and FQNEAQ. This CDR3 is built from 15 residues. V trimming: 2 bases; J trimming: 7 bases; junction bases outside the gene matches: 6. CDR3 nucleotides: TGTGCCAGCAGCTTAAGGACTAGCGCCTCGAATGAGCAGTTCTTC. Translation gives CASSLRTSASNEQFF.

This chain uses TRBV6-1 with TRBJ1-5, with D possibly matching TRBD1 (5 bases). V shed 1 base and J shed 2 bases, with 12 bases lying between them. Germline loops: CDR1 MNHNS, CDR2 SASEGT. The CDR3 has 16 residues. The CDR3 DNA sequence: TGTGCCAGCAGTGAAGAACGACAGAGCGGCAATCAGCCCCAGCATTTT. Translation: CASSEERQSGNQPQHF.

The rearrangement uses TRBV29-1 and TRBJ1-1; the D gene is possibly TRBD1 (5 bases). The CDR3 consists of 13 residues. CDR1 is SQVTM and CDR2 is ANQGSEA in the germline V gene. V was cut by 7 bases and J by 4 bases, with 16 bases left in between. The CDR3 is CSAERGTGTEAFF. The CDR3 DNA sequence: TGCAGCGCCGAGCGGGGGACGGGCACTGAAGCTTTCTTT.